This T cell receptor beta chain was sequenced during a study of regulatory T cells in long-lasting Graves disease. Described time point: newly diagnosed GD, antithyroid drugs for less than 3 months. The TCR library was prepared using RNA isolated from PBMCs. General study points: Samples came from peripheral blood alone, without thyroid tissue.

A word on this clonotype: Its antigen is not known. A read error may explain this, as a much larger clone is one base away.

Arm-PCR of CDR3 regions with iRepertoire HTBI primers generated TCR beta libraries. TCRdb used MiXCR to reprocess the multiplex PCR reads, holding one entry per CDR3 protein. In the table there are 350,000 to 500,000 distinct CDR3 sequences, about 16% of which are singletons. The same data also went into a second study, on T cells in Graves' hyperthyroidism and ophthalmopathy. From that study: By a 13 V-J model, ophthalmopathy was set apart from stable hyperthyroidism.

This clonotype originated in a woman between 18 and 29 years old with Graves disease. The specimen was peripheral blood mononuclear cells (PBMCs), collected at new diagnosis, from a patient treated with antithyroid drugs.

CDR3 sequence (DNA): TGTGCCAGCAGCTTAGCGGGGGGGGCCTACAATGAGCAGTCCTTC. Its protein is CASSLAGGAYNEQSF. The rearrangement uses TRBV7-3 and TRBJ2-1, with 9 nucleotides matching TRBD2. From germline, CDR1 is SGHTA and CDR2 FQGTGA. This CDR3 contains 15 residues.